This T cell receptor (beta chain) was sequenced for a study of PD-L1 blockade in urothelial cancer. Study in general: Patients commenced atezolizumab around 2014, and it was given at 1,200 mg intravenously every 3 weeks.

The CDR3 is 15 residues long. V lost 7 bases and J lost 8; bases outside the gene matches: 10. The germline V gene has CDR1 MNHEY and CDR2 SMNVEV (reference sequence). Points from the study as a whole: The study found that durable-benefit patients expanded tumor-associated blood clones more at 3 weeks.

The method was immunoSEQ multiplex PCR; TCRdb's version includes in-frame clones alone and lacks a portion of them. The table has approximately 45,000 clones, 80% to 85% seen once. Sample time point: pretreatment peripheral blood. Each patient's cancer was a locally advanced or metastatic urothelial carcinoma. Remarks on this clone: The antigen is undetermined.

The chain is built from TRBV27 and TRBJ2-1; 11 bases agree with TRBD1. The material sequenced was PBMCs, taken around atezolizumab (anti-PD-L1) treatment. The source of this sequence is a man aged 50 to 59 with urothelial cancer. In nucleotides, the CDR3 is TGTGCCAGCAAACCCTGGACAGGGGGCAGCGATGAGCAGTTCTTC. It translates to CASKPWTGGSDEQFF.